This record looks at one T cell receptor (beta chain) sequence and its context. Its matching antigen is unknown. MiXCR, run by TCRdb on the reads, gives a single entry per CDR3 protein. The data hold 400,000 to 600,000 distinct CDR3 sequences, with about 39% observed a single time. These data come from a study of T cell repertoires in cytomegalovirus infection. Study summary: Recently identified HLA-C-restricted CMV epitopes were among the peptides used. CMV infection together with matching HLA type was indicated by public TCR beta signatures.

Deletions cut 1 base from V and 6 bases from J, with 16 bases between. The CDR3 is 15 residues long. CDR1 MNHEY and CDR2 SMNVEV come from the germline V gene (reference sequence). The chain carries TRBV27 and TRBJ2-7; D is ambiguous. The clonotype originates from a human donor in good health (CMV status not recorded). Some clones in this sample may be carry-over from other donors' samples. The material was cultured PBMCs, obtained from culture after CMV antigen stimulation. The CDR3 loop is CASSLYGSGSLEQYF. The CDR3 nucleotides read TGTGCCAGCAGTTTATACGGCTCGGGTTCCCTCGAGCAGTACTTC.